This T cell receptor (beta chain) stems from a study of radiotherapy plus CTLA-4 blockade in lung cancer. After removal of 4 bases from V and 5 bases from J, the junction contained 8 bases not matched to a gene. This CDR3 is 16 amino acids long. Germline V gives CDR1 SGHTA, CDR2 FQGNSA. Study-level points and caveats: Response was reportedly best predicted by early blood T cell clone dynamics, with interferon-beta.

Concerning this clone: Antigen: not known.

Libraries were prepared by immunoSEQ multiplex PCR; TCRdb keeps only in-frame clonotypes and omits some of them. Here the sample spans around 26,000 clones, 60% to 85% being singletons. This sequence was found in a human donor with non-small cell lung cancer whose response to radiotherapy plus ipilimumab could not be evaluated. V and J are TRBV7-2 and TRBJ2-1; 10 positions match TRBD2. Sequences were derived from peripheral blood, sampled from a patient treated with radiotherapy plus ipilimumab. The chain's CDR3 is CASSWGRTSGNNEQFF. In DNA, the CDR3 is TGTGCCAGCAGCTGGGGAAGGACTAGCGGAAACAATGAGCAGTTCTTC.